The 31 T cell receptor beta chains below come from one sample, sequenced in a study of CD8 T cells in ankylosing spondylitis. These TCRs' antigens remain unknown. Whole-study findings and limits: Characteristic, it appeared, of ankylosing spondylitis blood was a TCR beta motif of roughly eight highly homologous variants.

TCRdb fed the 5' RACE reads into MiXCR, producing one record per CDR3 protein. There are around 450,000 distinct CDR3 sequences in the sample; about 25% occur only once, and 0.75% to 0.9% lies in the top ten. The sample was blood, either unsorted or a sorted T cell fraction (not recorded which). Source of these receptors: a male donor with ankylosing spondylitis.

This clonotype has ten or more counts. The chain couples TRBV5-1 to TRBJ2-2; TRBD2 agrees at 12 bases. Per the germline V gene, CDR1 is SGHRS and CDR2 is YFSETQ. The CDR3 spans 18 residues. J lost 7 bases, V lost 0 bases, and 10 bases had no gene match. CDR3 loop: CASSLGLAGDRWVGELFF. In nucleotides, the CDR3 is TGCGCCAGCAGCTTGGGACTAGCGGGAGATCGATGGGTCGGGGAGCTGTTTTTT.

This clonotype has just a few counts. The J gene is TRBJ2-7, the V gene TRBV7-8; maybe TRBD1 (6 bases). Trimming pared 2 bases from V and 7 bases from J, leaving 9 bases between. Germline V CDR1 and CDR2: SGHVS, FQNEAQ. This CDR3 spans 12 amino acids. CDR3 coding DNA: TGTGCCAGCAGCTTACACCAGGGGGAGCAGTACGTC. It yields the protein CASSLHQGEQYV.

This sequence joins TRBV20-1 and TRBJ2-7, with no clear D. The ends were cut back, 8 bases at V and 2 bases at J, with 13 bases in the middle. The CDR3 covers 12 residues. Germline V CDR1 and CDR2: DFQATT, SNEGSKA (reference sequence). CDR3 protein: CSLTPGAYEQYF. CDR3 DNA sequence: TGCAGTCTTACGCCGGGCGCCTACGAGCAGTACTTC.

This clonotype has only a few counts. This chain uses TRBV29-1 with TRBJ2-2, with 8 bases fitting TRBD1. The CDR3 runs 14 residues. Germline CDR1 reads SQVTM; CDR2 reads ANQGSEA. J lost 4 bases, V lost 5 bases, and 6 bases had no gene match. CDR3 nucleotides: TGCAGCGTTCGGACAGGGCAGGCCACCGGGGAGCTGTTTTTT. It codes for CSVRTGQATGELFF.

The chain's CDR3 is CASSLAIQDRYTF. As DNA, the CDR3 is TGTGCCAGCAGCTTAGCGATCCAAGATCGCTACACCTTC. The chain joins TRBV7-9 to TRBJ1-2; D is ambiguous. V lost 0 bases, J lost 9 bases, and 11 bases lay in between. Germline V gene data show CDR1 as SEHNR and CDR2 as FQNEAQ (reference sequence). CDR3 length: 13 residues. The entire variable domain, with the rest obtained from reference TRBV7-9 and TRBJ1-2, is as follows: DTGVSQNPRHKITKRGQNVTFRCDPISEHNRLYWYRQTLGQGPEFLTYFQNEAQLEKSRLLSDRFSAERPKGSFSTLEIQRTEQGDSAMYLCASSLAIQDRYTFGSGTRLTVV.

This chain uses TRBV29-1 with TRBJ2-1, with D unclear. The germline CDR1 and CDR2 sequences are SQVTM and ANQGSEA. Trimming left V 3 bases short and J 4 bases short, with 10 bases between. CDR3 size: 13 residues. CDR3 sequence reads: CSVEGRHYNEQFF. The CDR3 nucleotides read TGCAGCGTTGAGGGCCGACATTACAATGAGCAGTTCTTC.

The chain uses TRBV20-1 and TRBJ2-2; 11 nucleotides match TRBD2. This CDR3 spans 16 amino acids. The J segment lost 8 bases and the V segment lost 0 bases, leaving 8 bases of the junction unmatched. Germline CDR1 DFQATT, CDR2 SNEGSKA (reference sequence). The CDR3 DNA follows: TGCAGTGCTAGAGACGTAGCGGGAGGGAATAGGGGGGAGCTGTTTTTT. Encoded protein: CSARDVAGGNRGELFF.

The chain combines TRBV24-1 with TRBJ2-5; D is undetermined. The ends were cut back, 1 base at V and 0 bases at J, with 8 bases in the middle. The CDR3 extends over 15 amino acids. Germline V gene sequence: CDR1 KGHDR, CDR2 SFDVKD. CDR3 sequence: CATSDLVGYQETQYF. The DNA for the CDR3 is TGTGCCACCAGTGATTTAGTGGGCTACCAAGAGACCCAGTACTTC.

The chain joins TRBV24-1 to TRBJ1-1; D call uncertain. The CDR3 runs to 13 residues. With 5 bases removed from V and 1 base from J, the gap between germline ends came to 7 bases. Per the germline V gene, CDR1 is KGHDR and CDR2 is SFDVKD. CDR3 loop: CATSGGANTEAFF. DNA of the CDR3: TGTGCCACCAGTGGGGGAGCGAACACTGAAGCTTTCTTT.

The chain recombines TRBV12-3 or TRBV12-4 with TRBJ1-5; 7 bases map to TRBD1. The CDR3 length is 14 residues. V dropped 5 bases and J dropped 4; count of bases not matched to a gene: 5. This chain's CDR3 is CASSQGQKNQPQHF. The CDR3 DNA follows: TGTGCCAGCAGTCAGGGACAGAAAAATCAGCCCCAGCATTTT.

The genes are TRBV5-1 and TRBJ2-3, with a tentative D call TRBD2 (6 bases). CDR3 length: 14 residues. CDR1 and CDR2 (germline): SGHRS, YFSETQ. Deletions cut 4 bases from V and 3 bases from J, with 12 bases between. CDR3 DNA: TGCGCCAGCAGCCAGCTGGGGGGTACAGATACGCAGTATTTT. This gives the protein CASSQLGGTDTQYF.

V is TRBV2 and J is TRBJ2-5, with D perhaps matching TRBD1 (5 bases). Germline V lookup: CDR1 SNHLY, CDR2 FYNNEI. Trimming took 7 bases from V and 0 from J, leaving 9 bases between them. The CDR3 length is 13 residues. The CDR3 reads CASNRQYQETQYF. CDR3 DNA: TGTGCCAGCAATCGACAGTACCAAGAGACCCAGTACTTC.

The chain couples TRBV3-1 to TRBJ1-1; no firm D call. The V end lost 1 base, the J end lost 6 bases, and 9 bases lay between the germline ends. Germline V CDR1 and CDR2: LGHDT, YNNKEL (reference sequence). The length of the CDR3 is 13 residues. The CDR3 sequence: CASSQGGSPEAFF. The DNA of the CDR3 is TGTGCCAGCAGCCAAGGAGGGAGCCCTGAAGCTTTCTTT.

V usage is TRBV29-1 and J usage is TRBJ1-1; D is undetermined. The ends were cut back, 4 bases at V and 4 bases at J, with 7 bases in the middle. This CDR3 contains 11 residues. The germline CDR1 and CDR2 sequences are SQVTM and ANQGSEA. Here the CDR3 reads CSVADGTEAFF. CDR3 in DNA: TGCAGCGTTGCGGATGGCACTGAAGCTTTCTTT.

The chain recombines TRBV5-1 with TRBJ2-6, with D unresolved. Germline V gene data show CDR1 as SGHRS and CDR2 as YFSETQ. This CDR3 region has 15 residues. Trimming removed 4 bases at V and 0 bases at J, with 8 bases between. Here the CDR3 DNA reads TGCGCCAGCAGCCCCGGGCCCTCTGGGGCCAACGTCCTGACTTTC. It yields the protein CASSPGPSGANVLTF.

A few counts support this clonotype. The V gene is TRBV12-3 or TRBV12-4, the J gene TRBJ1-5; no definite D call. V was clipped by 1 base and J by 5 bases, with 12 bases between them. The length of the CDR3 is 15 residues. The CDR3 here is CASSLGRGWDQPQHF. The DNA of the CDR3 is TGTGCCAGCAGTTTAGGCCGAGGCTGGGATCAGCCCCAGCATTTT.

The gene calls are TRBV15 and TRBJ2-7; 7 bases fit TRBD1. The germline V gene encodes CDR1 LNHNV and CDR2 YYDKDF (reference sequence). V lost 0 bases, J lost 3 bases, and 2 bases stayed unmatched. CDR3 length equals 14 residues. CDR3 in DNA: TGTGCCACCAGCAGAGATGCAGGGGGCTACGAGCAGTACTTC. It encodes CATSRDAGGYEQYF.

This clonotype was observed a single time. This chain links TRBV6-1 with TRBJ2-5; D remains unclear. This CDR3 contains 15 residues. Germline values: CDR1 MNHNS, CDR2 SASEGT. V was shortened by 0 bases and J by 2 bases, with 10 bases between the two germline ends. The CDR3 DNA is TGTGCCAGCAGTGAAGCGTGGGGTCCACAAGAGACCCAGTACTTC. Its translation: CASSEAWGPQETQYF.

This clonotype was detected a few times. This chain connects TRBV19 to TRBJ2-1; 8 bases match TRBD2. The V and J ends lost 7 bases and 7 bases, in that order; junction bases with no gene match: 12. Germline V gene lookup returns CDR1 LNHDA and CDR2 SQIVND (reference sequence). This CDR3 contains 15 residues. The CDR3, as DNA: TGTGCCAGTATCCCTTCAAGCGGGAGTCGTAATGAGCAGTTCTTC. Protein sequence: CASIPSSGSRNEQFF.

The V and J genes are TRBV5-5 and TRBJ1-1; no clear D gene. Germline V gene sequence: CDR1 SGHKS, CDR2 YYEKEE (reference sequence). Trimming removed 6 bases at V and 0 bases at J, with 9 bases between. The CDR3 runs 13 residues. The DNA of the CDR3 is TGTGCCAGCAAGGTATTTATGAACACTGAAGCTTTCTTT. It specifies CASKVFMNTEAFF. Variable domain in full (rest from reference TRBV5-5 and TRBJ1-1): DAGVTQSPTHLIKTRGQQVTLRCSPISGHKSVSWYQQVLGQGPQFIFQYYEKEERGRGNFPDRFSARQFPNYSSELNVNALLLGDSALYLCASKVFMNTEAFFGQGTRLTVV.

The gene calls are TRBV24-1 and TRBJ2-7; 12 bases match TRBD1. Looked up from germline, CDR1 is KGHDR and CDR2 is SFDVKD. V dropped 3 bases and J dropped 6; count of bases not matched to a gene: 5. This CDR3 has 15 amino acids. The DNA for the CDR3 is TGTGCCACCAGTGATCCGGGACAGGGGGCAACCGAGCAGTACTTC. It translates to CATSDPGQGATEQYF.

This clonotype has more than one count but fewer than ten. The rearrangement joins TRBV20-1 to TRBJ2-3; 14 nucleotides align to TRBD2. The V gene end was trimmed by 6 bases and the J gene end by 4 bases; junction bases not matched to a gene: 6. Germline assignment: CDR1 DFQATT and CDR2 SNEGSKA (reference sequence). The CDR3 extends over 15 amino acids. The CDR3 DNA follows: TGCAGTGCAACCGGGACTAGCGGGAGTGCAGATACGCAGTATTTT. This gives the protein CSATGTSGSADTQYF.

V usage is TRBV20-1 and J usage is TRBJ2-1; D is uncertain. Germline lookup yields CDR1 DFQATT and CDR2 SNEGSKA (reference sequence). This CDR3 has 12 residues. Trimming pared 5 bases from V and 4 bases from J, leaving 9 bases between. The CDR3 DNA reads TGCAGTGCTTATGGATCTTACAATGAGCAGTTCTTC. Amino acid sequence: CSAYGSYNEQFF.

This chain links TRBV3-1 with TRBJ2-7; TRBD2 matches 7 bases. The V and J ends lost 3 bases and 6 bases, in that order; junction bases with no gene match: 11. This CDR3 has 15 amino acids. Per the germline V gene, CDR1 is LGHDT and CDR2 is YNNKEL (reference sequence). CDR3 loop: CASSHRAGDTGEQYF. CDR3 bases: TGTGCCAGCAGCCACCGCGCGGGAGATACTGGCGAGCAGTACTTC.

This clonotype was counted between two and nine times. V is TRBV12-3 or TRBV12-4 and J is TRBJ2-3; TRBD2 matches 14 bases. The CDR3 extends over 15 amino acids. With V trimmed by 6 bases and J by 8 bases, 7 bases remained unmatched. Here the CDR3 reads CASSRRLAGGGTQYF. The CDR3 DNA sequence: TGTGCCAGCAGCCGAAGACTAGCGGGAGGGGGTACGCAGTATTTT.

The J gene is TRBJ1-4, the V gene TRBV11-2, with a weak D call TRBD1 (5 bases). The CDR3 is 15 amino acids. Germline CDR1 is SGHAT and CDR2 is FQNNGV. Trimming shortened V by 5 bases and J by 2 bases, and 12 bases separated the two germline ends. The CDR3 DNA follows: TGTGCCAGCAGCCGGCCGGGGGGTACTAATGAAAAACTGTTTTTT. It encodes CASSRPGGTNEKLFF.

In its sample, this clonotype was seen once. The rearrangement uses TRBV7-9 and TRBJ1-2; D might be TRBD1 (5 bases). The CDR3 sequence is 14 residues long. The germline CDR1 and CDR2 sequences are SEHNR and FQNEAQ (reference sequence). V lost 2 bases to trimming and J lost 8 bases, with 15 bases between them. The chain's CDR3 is CASSLSLGVGGYTF. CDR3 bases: TGTGCCAGCAGCTTAAGTTTGGGGGTAGGGGGCTACACCTTC.

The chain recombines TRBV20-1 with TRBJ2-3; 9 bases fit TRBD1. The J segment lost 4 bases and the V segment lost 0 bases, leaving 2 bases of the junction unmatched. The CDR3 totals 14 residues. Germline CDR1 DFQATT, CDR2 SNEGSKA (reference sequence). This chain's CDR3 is CSARDTGGPDTQYF. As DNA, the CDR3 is TGCAGTGCTAGAGATACAGGGGGCCCAGATACGCAGTATTTT.

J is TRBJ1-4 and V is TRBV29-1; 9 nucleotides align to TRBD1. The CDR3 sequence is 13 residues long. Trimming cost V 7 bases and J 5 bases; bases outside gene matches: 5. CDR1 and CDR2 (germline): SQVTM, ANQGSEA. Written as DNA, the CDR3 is TGCAGCGCCCGACAGGGGGGGAATGAAAAACTGTTTTTT. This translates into CSARQGGNEKLFF.

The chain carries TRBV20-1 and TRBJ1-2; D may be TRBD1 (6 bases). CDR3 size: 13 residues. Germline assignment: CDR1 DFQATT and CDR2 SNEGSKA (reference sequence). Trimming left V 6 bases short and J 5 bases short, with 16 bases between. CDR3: CSANYPGAYGYTF. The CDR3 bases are TGCAGTGCCAATTACCCAGGGGCGTATGGCTACACCTTC.

The CDR3 is CASSGRHLGETQYF. CDR3 DNA: TGTGCCAGCAGTGGGCGGCACCTAGGAGAGACCCAGTACTTC. This chain links TRBV12-3 or TRBV12-4 with TRBJ2-5; D gene unclear. This CDR3 comprises 14 residues. With 5 bases removed from V and 4 bases from J, the gap between germline ends came to 14 bases.